One and the same sample provided the 8 T cell receptor beta chains below, sequenced in a study of T cell responses to AZD1222 COVID-19 vaccine. TCRdb keeps only in-frame clones here, not all; method: immunoSEQ multiplex PCR. The sample has roughly 160,000 clones, 88% seen once; the top ten hold over 4%. The source material was peripheral blood, sampled 28 days after the second AZD1222 dose. These TCRs come from an adult who received the AZD1222 COVID-19 vaccine.

The chain has TRBV11-1 and TRBJ1-2; D is uncertain. Germline V gives CDR1 SGHAT, CDR2 FQDESV (reference sequence). The CDR3 is 16 amino acids. V was cut by 1 base and J by 2 bases, with 14 bases left in between. DNA of the CDR3: TGTGCCAGCAGCTTAGGTCGCGGCATATGGAACTATGGCTACACCTTC. It specifies CASSLGRGIWNYGYTF.

This chain joins TRBV12-3 or TRBV12-4 and TRBJ1-1; perhaps TRBD1 as D (5 bases). Trimming cost V 8 bases and J 10 bases, with 11 bases left between them. CDR3 size: 10 residues. The CDR3 here is CASWGVGAFF. Here the CDR3 DNA reads TGTGCCAGCTGGGGGGTTGGAGCTTTCTTT.

The rearrangement uses TRBV6-2 or TRBV6-3 and TRBJ1-2, with 7 bases fitting TRBD1. The CDR3 sequence is 15 residues long. Losses at the gene ends were 4 bases for V and 1 base for J; bases not matched to a gene: 6. CDR1 and CDR2 (germline): MNHEY, SVGEGT. CDR3 in amino acids: CASSSPDRFNYGYTF. The CDR3 nucleotides read TGTGCCAGCAGTTCTCCGGACAGGTTTAACTATGGCTACACCTTC.

This clone was seen only once. The CDR3 coding sequence is TGTGCCAGCAGTGAATCGCTAAGGACAGGCGGGGGCTACACCTTC. This gives the protein CASSESLRTGGGYTF. The chain links TRBV25-1 to TRBJ1-2; 7 bases fit TRBD1. Germline V gives CDR1 MGHDK, CDR2 SYGVNS. The ends lost 1 base at V and 8 bases at J; junction bases unmatched: 10. The CDR3 length is 15 residues.

The rearrangement uses TRBV7-7 and TRBJ2-1; no clear D. The length of the CDR3 is 15 residues. The V gene lost 5 bases and the J gene lost 0 bases, with 11 bases spanning the gap. CDR1 is SSHAT and CDR2 is FNYEAQ in the germline V gene (reference sequence). CDR3 amino acids: CASSKGLSSYNEQFF. DNA for the CDR3: TGTGCCAGCAGCAAAGGCCTTAGCTCCTACAATGAGCAGTTCTTC.

V is TRBV5-1 and J is TRBJ1-4; possible D gene TRBD1, 5 bases. The CDR3 extends over 16 amino acids. Germline values: CDR1 SGHRS, CDR2 YFSETQ. Between the trimmed V and J ends, which lost 2 bases and 2 bases, there was a span of 13 bases. The DNA for the CDR3 is TGCGCCAGCAGCTTACAAGGAGGGGATACTAATGAAAAACTGTTTTTT. It encodes CASSLQGGDTNEKLFF.

The chain joins TRBV5-8 to TRBJ1-1; no clear D gene. The ends were cut back, 2 bases at V and 5 bases at J, with 16 bases in the middle. This CDR3 comprises 15 residues. Germline CDR1 is SGHTS and CDR2 is YDEGEE. The CDR3 region has the DNA TGTGCCAGCAGCTTAAACGGACTCGGAGGGACTGAAGCTTTCTTT. It codes for CASSLNGLGGTEAFF. Variable domain in full (rest from reference TRBV5-8 and TRBJ1-1): EAGVTQSPTHLIKTRGQQATLRCSPISGHTSVYWYQQALGLGLQFLLWYDEGEERNRGNFPPRFSGRQFPNYSSELNVNALELEDSALYLCASSLNGLGGTEAFFGQGTRLTVV.

This CDR3 is CAISTGAATGELFF. The CDR3 DNA sequence: TGTGCCATCAGTACAGGGGCGGCCACCGGGGAGCTGTTTTTT. The chain recombines TRBV10-3 with TRBJ2-2, with 7 bases matching TRBD1. V lost 5 bases, J lost 4 bases, and 4 bases stayed unmatched. CDR1 is ENHRY and CDR2 is SYGVKD in the germline V gene. The CDR3 is 14 residues long.